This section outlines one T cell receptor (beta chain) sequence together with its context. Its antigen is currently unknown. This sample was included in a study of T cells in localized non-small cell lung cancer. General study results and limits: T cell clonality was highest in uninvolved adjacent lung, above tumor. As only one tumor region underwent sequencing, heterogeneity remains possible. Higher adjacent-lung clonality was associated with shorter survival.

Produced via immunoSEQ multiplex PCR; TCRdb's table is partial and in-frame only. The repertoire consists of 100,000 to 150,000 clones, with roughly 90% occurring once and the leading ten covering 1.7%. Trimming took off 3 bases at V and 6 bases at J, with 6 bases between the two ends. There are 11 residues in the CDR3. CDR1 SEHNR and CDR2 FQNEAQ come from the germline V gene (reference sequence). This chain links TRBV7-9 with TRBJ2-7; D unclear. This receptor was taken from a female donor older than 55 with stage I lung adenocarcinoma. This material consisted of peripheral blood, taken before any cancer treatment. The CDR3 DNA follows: TGTGCCAGCAGCTTGGATGCCGAGCAGTACTTC. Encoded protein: CASSLDAEQYF.